These 30 T cell receptor beta chains were sequenced from one sample in a study of shared clonotypes between healthy human individuals (dated by TCRdb to the early 2020s). Preparation of the library involved the immunoSEQ multiplex PCR assay. TCRdb limited this immuneACCESS table to in-frame rearrangements with V and J called. A share of clones is missing; checked studies link under half to unresolved V genes, and the rest is unexplained. The sample records roughly 490,000 clones, about 79% of which are singletons. The top ten hold 10% to 15% of the sample. Sample: PBMCs. These receptors all stem from a middle-aged woman in good health. Some clones in this sample may be carry-over from other donors' samples.

This sequence joins TRBV7-2 and TRBJ1-1; D ambiguous. The V end was cut by 1 base, the J end by 6 bases, with 9 bases between. The CDR3 runs 13 residues. CDR1 is SGHTA, CDR2 FQGNSA, per germline. CDR3 residues: CASSLDQMSEAFF. CDR3 coding DNA: TGTGCCAGCAGCTTAGATCAGATGTCTGAAGCTTTCTTT.

The gene calls are TRBV6-5 and TRBJ2-6; D uncertain. The V end lost 3 bases, the J end lost 0 bases, and 9 bases lay between the germline ends. CDR1 MNHEY and CDR2 SVGAGI come from the germline V gene. The CDR3 loop spans 16 amino acids. CDR3 sequence (DNA): TGTGCCAGCAGTTATGTCCACCTCTCTGGGGCCAACGTCCTGACTTTC. This encodes CASSYVHLSGANVLTF.

The V call is TRBV7-9, the J call TRBJ2-1, with 10 bases that match TRBD2. The germline V gene has CDR1 SEHNR and CDR2 FQNEAQ (reference sequence). This CDR3 is built from 18 residues. V gave up 4 bases and J gave up 0 bases; unmatched junction bases: 9. The CDR3 bases are TGTGCCAGCAGCTCCACTTTGGCTAGCGGGAGCTCCTACAATGAGCAGTTCTTC. This codes for CASSSTLASGSSYNEQFF. Complete variable domain (other parts from reference TRBV7-9 and TRBJ2-1): DTGVSQNPRHKITKRGQNVTFRCDPISEHNRLYWYRQTLGQGPEFLTYFQNEAQLEKSRLLSDRFSAERPKGSFSTLEIQRTEQGDSAMYLCASSSTLASGSSYNEQFFGPGTRLTVL.

This chain links TRBV11-2 with TRBJ2-5, with TRBD2 matching over 12 bases. V dropped 1 base and J dropped 6; count of bases not matched to a gene: 6. CDR3 length equals 16 residues. The germline V gene encodes CDR1 SGHAT and CDR2 FQNNGV. Here the CDR3 DNA reads TGTGCCAGCAGCTTAGCGACTAGCGGGAGTGTGAAGACCCAGTACTTC. It is translated as CASSLATSGSVKTQYF.

This chain joins TRBV28 and TRBJ1-1; 7 positions agree with TRBD1. The CDR3 has 12 residues. Germline CDR1 is MDHEN and CDR2 is SYDVKM. With V trimmed by 7 bases and J by 11 bases, 10 bases remained unmatched. The CDR3 DNA is TGTGCCAGCACCCCAACCCCGGGACAGGCTTTCTTT. It specifies CASTPTPGQAFF.

The chain uses TRBV18 and TRBJ2-2, with D perhaps TRBD1 (6 bases). Per germline, CDR1 KGHSH and CDR2 LQKENI. V was clipped by 3 bases and J by 5 bases, with 13 bases between them. CDR3 length: 15 residues. The CDR3 spells CASSPDITGTGELFF. CDR3 bases: TGTGCCAGCTCACCGGATATTACAGGGACCGGGGAGCTGTTTTTT.

The chain recombines TRBV15 with TRBJ2-6, with TRBD2 as a possible D gene (5 bases). Germline assignment: CDR1 LNHNV and CDR2 YYDKDF (reference sequence). V gave up 1 base and J gave up 0 bases, with 10 bases separating them. This CDR3 is built from 17 residues. In DNA form, the CDR3 reads TGTGCCACCAGCAGAGCGAGAGGGAACTCTGGGGCCAACGTCCTGACTTTC. Residues: CATSRARGNSGANVLTF.

The V call is TRBV19, the J call TRBJ2-3; D is ambiguous. Between the trimmed V and J ends, which lost 1 base and 0 bases, there was a span of 14 bases. Germline CDR1 LNHDA, CDR2 SQIVND (reference sequence). The CDR3 spans 17 residues. In DNA form, the CDR3 reads TGTGCCAGTAGTATAGTGGCGGCCCACCATAGCACAGATACGCAGTATTTT. Residues: CASSIVAAHHSTDTQYF.

The chain links TRBV15 to TRBJ2-3, with D perhaps matching TRBD2 (5 bases). This CDR3 is 15 amino acids long. Trimming removed 0 bases from V and 2 bases from J, with 9 bases in between. Germline V CDR1 and CDR2: LNHNV, YYDKDF (reference sequence). The CDR3 loop reads CATSRDGLNTDTQYF. The CDR3 DNA sequence: TGTGCCACCAGCAGAGACGGACTTAACACAGATACGCAGTATTTT.

Of note for this clone: A much larger clonotype is one base distant, so this may be a read error. V usage is TRBV25-1 and J usage is TRBJ1-1; 7 positions agree with TRBD1. Germline-derived CDR1 and CDR2 are MGHDK and SYGVNS. CDR3 length: 12 residues. V gave up 11 bases and J gave up 3 bases; unmatched junction bases: 6. In nucleotides, the CDR3 is TGTGCCGGCATTCAGGGGGACACTGAAGCTTTCTTT. The encoded protein is CAGIQGDTEAFF.

A note on this clone: Within the sample, other DNA sequences also encode this same CDR3. J is TRBJ1-1 and V is TRBV2, with D possibly matching TRBD1 (6 bases). V lost 6 bases, J lost 8 bases, and 16 bases lay in between. CDR1 and CDR2 from the germline V gene are SNHLY and FYNNEI. There are 13 residues in the CDR3. The CDR3 coding sequence is TGTGCCAGCAGCCTACAGGGAGGGCTAGAAGCTTTCTTT. Protein: CASSLQGGLEAFF. Together with reference TRBV2 and TRBJ1-1, the CDR3 gives the full variable domain: EPEVTQTPSHQVTQMGQEVILRCVPISNHLYFYWYRQILGQKVEFLVSFYNNEISEKSEIFDDQFSVERPDGSNFTLKIRSTKLEDSAMYFCASSLQGGLEAFFGQGTRLTVV.

The chain uses TRBV5-1 and TRBJ1-2; no firm D call. Germline-derived CDR1 and CDR2 are SGHRS and YFSETQ. Trimming pared 0 bases from V and 2 bases from J, leaving 5 bases between. CDR3 length: 13 residues. The CDR3 here is CASSLVENYGYTF. The CDR3 nucleotides read TGCGCCAGCAGCTTGGTGGAAAACTATGGCTACACCTTC.

This chain uses TRBV7-9 with TRBJ2-7, with 8 bases aligning to TRBD2. V was clipped by 3 bases and J by 0 bases; unmatched bases: 7. The CDR3 is 16 residues long. Germline loops: CDR1 SEHNR, CDR2 FQNEAQ (reference sequence). The CDR3 here is CASSFPGREASYEQYF. In DNA, the CDR3 is TGTGCCAGCAGCTTTCCCGGGCGGGAGGCCTCCTACGAGCAGTACTTC.

This clone appeared a single time. The CDR3: CAWSGQGVTEQYF. The CDR3 DNA reads as TGTGCCTGGAGTGGGCAGGGGGTAACCGAGCAGTACTTC. The rearrangement uses TRBV30 and TRBJ2-7; 7 positions agree with TRBD1. J gave up 6 bases and V 1 base, and 6 bases lay outside the gene matches. This CDR3 comprises 13 residues. The germline gives CDR1 GTSNPN, CDR2 SVGIG (reference sequence).

In this sample, this clone turned up once. This rearrangement joins TRBV11-2 to TRBJ2-5, with 12 bases aligning to TRBD1. V lost 2 bases and J lost 5; bases outside the gene matches: 3. Per germline, CDR1 SGHAT and CDR2 FQNNGV. This CDR3 is 15 amino acids long. CDR3 sequence reads: CASSLRGTGGETQYF. CDR3 nucleotide sequence: TGTGCCAGCAGCTTAAGGGGGACAGGGGGCGAGACCCAGTACTTC. Looking up the rest from reference TRBV11-2 and TRBJ2-5 gives the full variable domain: EAGVAQSPRYKIIEKRQSVAFWCNPISGHATLYWYQQILGQGPKLLIQFQNNGVVDDSQLPKDRFSAERLKGVDSTLKIQPAKLEDSAVYLCASSLRGTGGETQYFGPGTRLLVL.

This rearrangement joins TRBV5-5 to TRBJ2-7, with TRBD2 matching over 10 bases. After removal of 0 bases from V and 3 bases from J, the junction contained 6 bases not matched to a gene. This CDR3 is built from 16 residues. Per germline, CDR1 SGHKS and CDR2 YYEKEE (reference sequence). The CDR3 reads CASSLVVASGSYEQYF. CDR3 nucleotide sequence: TGTGCCAGCAGCTTGGTAGTGGCTAGCGGGAGCTACGAGCAGTACTTC.

The chain joins TRBV7-2 to TRBJ2-5, with D possibly being TRBD1 (6 bases). The CDR3 is made up of 13 amino acids. CDR1 SGHTA and CDR2 FQGNSA come from the germline V gene. Trimming removed 7 bases at V and 5 bases at J, with 14 bases between. The CDR3 loop reads CASTPTGLETQYF. DNA of the CDR3: TGTGCCAGCACCCCGACAGGATTGGAGACCCAGTACTTC. Complete variable domain (other parts from reference TRBV7-2 and TRBJ2-5): GAGVSQSPSNKVTEKGKDVELRCDPISGHTALYWYRQSLGQGLEFLIYFQGNSAPDKSGLPSDRFSAERTGGSVSTLTIQRTQQEDSAVYLCASTPTGLETQYFGPGTRLLVL.

The chain joins TRBV15 to TRBJ1-5; no reliable D call. The CDR3 is 14 residues long. The germline CDR1 and CDR2 sequences are LNHNV and YYDKDF (reference sequence). V lost 1 base, J lost 2 bases, and 6 bases lay in between. CDR3 protein: CATSRAGGNQPQHF. The CDR3 DNA sequence: TGTGCCACCAGCAGAGCGGGCGGCAATCAGCCCCAGCATTTT.

The chain recombines TRBV28 with TRBJ2-1; possible D gene TRBD2, 6 bases. The V gene lost 5 bases and the J gene lost 1 base, with 15 bases spanning the gap. Per the germline V gene, CDR1 is MDHEN and CDR2 is SYDVKM. This CDR3 has 16 amino acids. The CDR3, as DNA: TGTGCCAGCAGTCCCCCCACTAGCTATTCCTACAATGAGCAGTTCTTC. It is translated as CASSPPTSYSYNEQFF.

This clone was counted a single time. The chain uses TRBV28 and TRBJ2-3, with unresolved D. Trimming shortened V by 6 bases and J by 3 bases, and 13 bases separated the two germline ends. Per germline, CDR1 MDHEN and CDR2 SYDVKM. The CDR3 runs to 14 residues. As DNA, the CDR3 is TGTGCCAGCAGCGTAGGCGGTCCGACAGATACGCAGTATTTT. It yields the protein CASSVGGPTDTQYF.

This clone showed up just once. The rearrangement links TRBV29-1 to TRBJ2-3; D is possibly TRBD1 (5 bases). The CDR3 is 13 residues long. Germline V gene sequence: CDR1 SQVTM, CDR2 ANQGSEA. V was trimmed by 7 bases and J by 2 bases, leaving 13 bases between them. The CDR3 here is CSAQGRVTDTQYF. CDR3 DNA: TGCAGCGCCCAGGGTCGGGTCACAGATACGCAGTATTTT.

Turning to this clone: A much larger clonotype is one base distant, so this may be a read error. Other DNA sequences in this specimen translate into the identical CDR3. The chain employs TRBV4-2 and TRBJ2-5, with D hard to call. The CDR3 has 15 residues. Trimming took 0 bases from V and 11 from J, leaving 19 bases between them. Germline V gene sequence: CDR1 LGHNA, CDR2 YNFKEQ. CDR3 sequence: CASSQDSSGYYEQYF. The DNA of the CDR3 is TGTGCCAGCAGCCAAGATTCGTCCGGGTACTACGAACAGTACTTC.

The rearrangement links TRBV28 to TRBJ2-5; the D call may be TRBD1 or TRBD2 (5 bases each). The CDR3 has 14 residues. Trimming shortened V by 7 bases and J by 0 bases, and 12 bases separated the two germline ends. The germline gives CDR1 MDHEN, CDR2 SYDVKM. The CDR3 protein is CASTRGPDQETQYF. DNA for the CDR3: TGTGCCAGCACACGGGGACCCGACCAAGAGACCCAGTACTTC.

The V and J genes are TRBV30 and TRBJ2-7; the D is unclear. Per germline, CDR1 GTSNPN and CDR2 SVGIG (reference sequence). CDR3 length: 11 amino acids. This chain's CDR3 is CGSGGAYEQYF. CDR3 DNA sequence: TGTGGTTCCGGTGGCGCATACGAGCAGTACTTC.

The chain recombines TRBV19 with TRBJ1-4; D is possibly TRBD1 (5 bases). V was shortened by 8 bases and J by 10 bases, with 14 bases between the two germline ends. Germline V lookup: CDR1 LNHDA, CDR2 SQIVND (reference sequence). This CDR3 spans 12 amino acids. The CDR3 here is CASRGGVGKLFF. The CDR3 DNA is TGTGCCAGTCGGGGAGGGGTCGGAAAACTGTTTTTT. Together with reference TRBV19 and TRBJ1-4, the CDR3 gives the full variable domain: DGGITQSPKYLFRKEGQNVTLSCEQNLNHDAMYWYRQDPGQGLRLIYYSQIVNDFQKGDIAEGYSVSREKKESFPLTVTSAQKNPTAFYLCASRGGVGKLFFGSGTQLSVL.

Here the CDR3 DNA reads TGTGCCAGTAGTATAGTCACAGGGTCCTACGAGCAGTACTTC. This gives the protein CASSIVTGSYEQYF. The chain links TRBV19 to TRBJ2-7, with D possibly matching TRBD1 (6 bases). CDR1 and CDR2 from the germline V gene are LNHDA and SQIVND (reference sequence). Trimming shortened V by 1 base and J by 1 base, and 8 bases separated the two germline ends. CDR3 length: 14 amino acids.

The chain recombines TRBV10-1 with TRBJ2-2; 7 bases map to TRBD1. Germline values: CDR1 WNHNN, CDR2 SYGVQD (reference sequence). With 8 bases clipped from V and 5 bases from J, the junction kept 8 bases outside the gene matches. This CDR3 has 14 residues. The CDR3, as DNA: TGCGCCAGCTCCTCGACAGGGTCTACCGGGGAGCTGTTTTTT. It is translated as CASSSTGSTGELFF.

Many counts were recorded for this clone. CDR3 amino acids: CSAEGSYEQYF. CDR3 nucleotide sequence: TGCAGTGCGGAGGGATCCTACGAGCAGTACTTC. The V call is TRBV20-1, the J call TRBJ2-7, with a tentative D call TRBD2 (6 bases). The V gene lost 6 bases and the J gene lost 1 base, with 7 bases spanning the gap. The CDR3 has 11 residues. Germline assignment: CDR1 DFQATT and CDR2 SNEGSKA (reference sequence).

This rearrangement joins TRBV15 to TRBJ1-2, with D perhaps matching TRBD1 (5 bases). Per the germline V gene, CDR1 is LNHNV and CDR2 is YYDKDF (reference sequence). Between the trimmed V and J ends, which lost 0 bases and 8 bases, there was a span of 13 bases. This CDR3 is 14 amino acids long. The CDR3 protein is CATSRDPQGGGYTF. CDR3 DNA: TGTGCCACCAGCAGAGATCCCCAGGGAGGGGGCTACACCTTC.

In nucleotides, the CDR3 is TGTGCCAGCTTAACCGGGACAGGGGGATGGAATGAGCAGTTCTTC. Amino acids: CASLTGTGGWNEQFF. The rearrangement links TRBV18 to TRBJ2-1, with TRBD1 identical over 11 bases. The ends lost 7 bases at V and 7 bases at J; junction bases unmatched: 9. The CDR3 contains 15 residues. CDR1 is KGHSH and CDR2 is LQKENI in the germline V gene.